The subject of this entry is one T cell receptor (beta chain). Isolated RNA was reverse transcribed in full, so expressed TCRB transcripts were sequenced. It was found that naive, central memory and regulatory T cell samples averaged about 3.4 million reads. This table comes from immunoSEQ multiplex PCR, and its TCRdb copy is limited to in-frame clones, with some not included. The top ten clones hold 1% to 1.5% of a sample with 200,000 to 250,000 clones, 9.5% to 13% of them seen once. These data belong to a study of beta chain features in type 1 diabetes. The material sequenced was central memory CD4+ T cells from blood. This TCR derives from a man between 18 and 29 years old in good health.

The CDR3 bases are TGTGCCACCAGCAGAGATACAGGGCTCTCAGGTGATACGCAGTATTTT. Translation gives CATSRDTGLSGDTQYF. The rearrangement uses TRBV15 and TRBJ2-3, with a weak D call TRBD1 (6 bases). This CDR3 has 16 amino acids. Germline CDR1 is LNHNV and CDR2 is YYDKDF (reference sequence). Trimming stripped 0 bases from V and 6 bases from J, with 16 bases between.